These 14 T cell receptor beta chains came from one sample sequenced in a study of blood T cell repertoires in COVID-19. The protocol was immunoSEQ multiplex PCR, while the TCRdb copy is restricted to in-frame clones and leaves out a portion. Among about 140,000 clones, 84% were seen once, and the ten largest hold less than 9%. Sequencing was done on a sample of peripheral blood. The receptors come from a man younger than 45 with COVID-19, enrolled during active disease.

This chain links TRBV13 with TRBJ2-4, with 12 bases identical to TRBD1. V trimming: 6 bases; J trimming: 1 base; junction bases outside the gene matches: 13. The CDR3 covers 19 residues. CDR1 is PRHDT, CDR2 FYEKMQ, per germline (reference sequence). CDR3 in DNA: TGTGCCAGCAGTTCCAACGGGGGACAGGGGGCACTGGCCAAAAACATTCAGTACTTC. Encoded protein: CASSSNGGQGALAKNIQYF.

The chain links TRBV10-3 to TRBJ1-4; tentatively, D is TRBD1 (5 bases). Trimming cost V 8 bases and J 15 bases, with 19 bases left between them. Per the germline V gene, CDR1 is ENHRY and CDR2 is SYGVKD. There are 12 residues in the CDR3. Here the CDR3 DNA reads TGTGCCATCTCAGACGGGGGAAAATCGGTGTTTTTT. The encoded protein is CAISDGGKSVFF.

The V gene is TRBV9, the J gene TRBJ1-2; 9 bases line up with TRBD1. Germline V gives CDR1 SGDLS, CDR2 YYNGEE. The CDR3 spans 12 residues. The V segment lost 5 bases and the J segment 6 bases; nucleotides outside the gene matches: 2. The CDR3 region is CASRQGADGYTF. DNA for the CDR3: TGTGCCAGCAGACAGGGGGCTGATGGCTACACCTTC.

This clone appeared a single time. The chain couples TRBV11-2 to TRBJ1-2, with 7 nucleotides matching TRBD1. V shed 1 base and J 0 bases; nucleotides not matched to a gene: 8. Per the germline V gene, CDR1 is SGHAT and CDR2 is FQNNGV. There are 17 residues in the CDR3. CDR3 nucleotide sequence: TGTGCCAGCAGCTTAGGTCCGTATGACAGGGCTAACTATGGCTACACCTTC. Protein: CASSLGPYDRANYGYTF.

The rearrangement uses TRBV5-5 and TRBJ1-2; 11 nucleotides align to TRBD1. CDR1 and CDR2 from the germline V gene are SGHKS and YYEKEE (reference sequence). V was clipped by 3 bases and J by 7 bases; unmatched bases: 5. This CDR3 comprises 14 residues. For the CDR3, the DNA is TGTGCCAGCAGCTCGGGGACAGGGGGTGGTGGCTACACCTTC. This gives the protein CASSSGTGGGGYTF.

The chain is built from TRBV11-2 and TRBJ2-5; TRBD1 matches 7 bases. CDR3 length: 14 residues. The ends lost 6 bases at V and 5 bases at J; junction bases unmatched: 9. Germline CDR1 SGHAT, CDR2 FQNNGV. CDR3 in amino acids: CASRIGQVGETQYF. CDR3 nucleotide sequence: TGTGCCAGCAGGATAGGACAGGTGGGGGAGACCCAGTACTTC.

The sample holds a few counts of this clone. This chain links TRBV5-8 with TRBJ2-2; 10 bases match TRBD1. V shed 4 bases and J 5 bases; nucleotides not matched to a gene: 5. Per the germline V gene, CDR1 is SGHTS and CDR2 is YDEGEE. The CDR3 loop spans 15 amino acids. This CDR3 is CASSLTGGLTGELFF. The CDR3 coding sequence is TGTGCCAGCAGCCTGACAGGGGGCCTAACCGGGGAGCTGTTTTTT.

This chain joins TRBV10-2 and TRBJ1-6; D remains unclear. CDR3 length equals 12 residues. Germline CDR1 WSHSY, CDR2 SAAADI. V lost 7 bases and J lost 7, with 8 bases in between. The CDR3 sequence is CASTPQNSPLHF. CDR3 in DNA: TGCGCCAGCACTCCCCAGAATTCACCCCTCCACTTT.

This clone was found once. DNA of the CDR3: TGTGCCAGCAGCCCCACCCCAGGTTTTGGCACTGAAGCTTTCTTT. Protein: CASSPTPGFGTEAFF. The chain has TRBV27 and TRBJ1-1; no reliable D call. Trimming cost V 6 bases and J 4 bases, with 18 bases left between them. The CDR3 has 15 residues. The germline V gene encodes CDR1 MNHEY and CDR2 SMNVEV (reference sequence).

This chain uses TRBV29-1 with TRBJ2-1; TRBD1 aligns across 10 bases. CDR1 is SQVTM and CDR2 is ANQGSEA in the germline V gene. Unmatched junction bases numbered 14, after V lost 7 bases and J lost 5 bases. The CDR3 covers 16 residues. CDR3 in DNA: TGCAGCGCAGCCGGAGGGGACAGGGGTGTGCACAATGAGCAGTTCTTC. Protein product: CSAAGGDRGVHNEQFF.

A single count supports this clone. The rearrangement joins TRBV28 to TRBJ2-7, with 11 positions matching TRBD1. V lost 5 bases, J lost 0 bases, and 6 bases stayed unmatched. The CDR3 covers 16 residues. The germline CDR1 and CDR2 sequences are MDHEN and SYDVKM. The CDR3 DNA sequence: TGTGCCAGCAGTATATCCGGGACAGGGGGCTCCTACGAGCAGTACTTC. This codes for CASSISGTGGSYEQYF.

The gene calls are TRBV6-1 and TRBJ1-5; TRBD1 is a possible D gene (6 bases). Germline lookup yields CDR1 MNHNS and CDR2 SASEGT. V lost 9 bases to trimming and J lost 6 bases, with 15 bases between them. The CDR3 totals 13 residues. DNA for the CDR3: TGTGCCAGTTCCGAACAGGGAATTCAGCCCCAGCATTTT. It is translated as CASSEQGIQPQHF.

This chain's CDR3 is CATSSSSGRDTGELFF. CDR3 DNA: TGTGCCACCAGCAGCTCTAGCGGGAGGGACACCGGGGAGCTGTTTTTT. This sequence joins TRBV15 and TRBJ2-2, with 12 bases lining up with TRBD2. Per the germline V gene, CDR1 is LNHNV and CDR2 is YYDKDF (reference sequence). The ends lost 3 bases at V and 3 bases at J; junction bases unmatched: 2. The CDR3 loop spans 16 amino acids.

This chain uses TRBV5-5 with TRBJ2-7, with 15 bases fitting TRBD2. Germline V gives CDR1 SGHKS, CDR2 YYEKEE (reference sequence). The CDR3 totals 18 residues. J was trimmed by 3 bases and V by 0 bases; bases with no gene match: 7. The DNA of the CDR3 is TGTGCCAGCAGCTTGGTTGGGACTAGCGGGAGGACGATCTACGAGCAGTACTTC. This gives the protein CASSLVGTSGRTIYEQYF.